This TCR beta chain was found in a study of blood T cells in healthy people across ages (dated by TCRdb to the mid-2010s). Concerning the study at large: Template switching captured roughly one uniquely barcoded TCR beta cDNA molecule per two T cells in model experiments. To track age-related changes in TCR beta repertoire diversity, the study relied on deep sequencing normalized with unique cDNA molecular identifiers. Donors were grouped into four age groups: young (average roughly 15 years), middle-aged (about 38), aged (around 60) and long-lived (around 80). The study analyzed two additional independent replicas of 1 million unique cDNA reads from the same blood draw for two donors, one aged 18 to 30 and one aged 80 or older. On the study overall, not on this receptor specifically: Compared with the aged group, more naive CD4+ T cells, fewer expanded clones and increased TCR diversity were shown by the long-lived group, suggesting age selection. Total diversity estimates from one million sequenced T cells were considered lower bounds and underestimates. Observed TCR beta diversity correlated strongly with the percentage of naive T cells measured by flow cytometry. Observed TCR beta diversity per million T cells fell roughly linearly with age, and a significant reduction was already apparent by age about 38. The CMV infection status of donors was not known, potentially confounding age-related changes in expanded clonotypes. Since profiling was done on bulk unsorted PBMCs, naive and antigen-experienced compartments could not be conclusively compared.

Counted from cysteine to phenylalanine, this CDR3 has 15 amino acids. Only the CDR3 part of the read is kept: 45 bases, read in frame from the first base. The germline V gene (reference sequence) provides CDR1 DFQATT and CDR2 SNEGSKA. The donors were around 39 Caucasian individuals from Russia, aged roughly 6 to 100 years, who were systemically healthy. Each donor gave about 9.7 milliliters of peripheral blood, drawn into EDTA-treated Vacutainer tubes. PBMCs were isolated by Ficoll-Paque density-gradient centrifugation, with at least 6.5 million obtained per sample. Trizol reagent was used to extract total RNA from the PBMCs, yielding at least 6 micrograms per sample. For every donor, an aliquot of PBMCs went through flow cytometry to measure the percentages of naive CD45RAhigh/CD27high T cells. This clonotype has more than one count but fewer than ten. Its antigen is still unknown. Base qualities are not at hand, and no much larger clone is one base apart.

Libraries were built with 5' RACE. Instrument used: Illumina HiSeq 2500. A second 7 to 11 cycle PCR used a sample-barcoded 5' primer and a J-beta primer mix. A unique molecular identifier was introduced onto each TCR beta cDNA molecule by a template-switch 5' adaptor carrying 12 random nucleotides. Each sample yielded at least 3 million CDR3-containing paired-end reads. First-strand cDNA synthesis was performed from all RNA using the Mint cDNA synthesis kit, with priming by a TRBC-specific oligonucleotide. After uracil-DNA glycosylase treatment, a first 18-cycle PCR used universal primers M1SS and BC2_uni_R on all cDNA. Turning to the authors' computational methods: Normalization of each sample was performed by random selection of 1 million high-quality reads, each carrying a distinct molecular identifier. Reads sharing molecular identifiers were discarded rather than binned into consensus sequences. CDR3 identification, clonotype clustering and error correction used MiTCR with a Q25 quality threshold and the strictest error-elimination algorithm. A nonparametric unseen species model using Euler transformation provided a lower-bound estimate of total TCR beta diversity. TCRdb trimmed the raw reads at Q25, called clones with MiXCR and kept productive beta chains. One record per CDR3 amino acid sequence lists the most common genes and DNA. V and J calls and clone size were set by TCRdb, not the authors. The sample table shows roughly 800,000 distinct CDR3 sequences, and approximately 24% are seen once. In total, the top ten clones hold 3% of the sample.

The same sample was also studied in work on T cells of mothers and their children. As described in the second report: Nine systemically healthy Caucasian individuals served as donors, namely three mothers together with their six children. cDNA synthesis consumed the entire amount of extracted RNA, loaded at approximately 1.6 ug RNA in each 15 ul reaction. In the second PCR, sample barcodes and 2-4 random nucleotides were introduced via the M1S primer. More than 8 million TCR beta CDR3 reads were obtained from each mother, and about 3 million reads were obtained from each child. TCR recombination output is similarly shaped by thymic selection in related and unrelated pairs, with a minor effect exerted by inherited differences. Normalized repertoire overlap in related mother-child pairs was always slightly higher than in unrelated mother-child pairs, but the difference was never significant. With a sensitivity of approximately 100 clones per million clonotypes, no persistent microchimeric T cell clones were detected. To look for features that set related mother-child pairs apart from unrelated individuals, the researchers ran deep NGS to compare the TCR beta repertoires of mothers and children. On average, the children were about 10 +/- 4 years old, while the mothers were approximately 41 +/- 4 years old. After adapter ligation with NEBNext reagents, the libraries were sequenced on Illumina HiSeq 2000 with 100+100 nt paired-end reads. To avoid cross-contamination, the mother libraries and the child libraries were prepared a month apart and sequenced in separate runs. For each donor, between about 500,000 and 2,000,000 distinct TCR beta clonotypes were identified. Naive TCR beta clonotypes were estimated from low-frequency clonotypes matched to each donor's FACS-determined naive share, without sorting.

The clonotype originates from a boy aged 10-17 years in good health. The source material was blood. The V gene is TRBV20-1 and the J gene is TRBJ2-5; 9 bases in the middle match TRBD2. The better agreement between TRBJ2-1 and the DNA end casts doubt on the J call. In nucleotides, the sequence is TGCAGTGCTAGAGATGCGGGGGGGATCGACAATGAGCAGTTCTTC. This translates into CSARDAGGIDNEQFF.